This TCR beta chain was identified during a study of breast tumors, draining lymph nodes, adjacent tissues. This clonotype showed up many times. Its antigen is undetermined. TCRdb passed the multiplex PCR reads through MiXCR, listing each CDR3 protein once. In the table there are about 63,000 distinct CDR3 sequences, 57% of which are singletons. Study observations and caveats: Tumor TCR diversity was below lymph nodes but above nontumor tissue.

This TCR came from a female donor with breast cancer. Some clones in this sample may be carry-over from other donors' samples. The sequenced material came from breast tumor tissue.

The CDR3 DNA follows: TGTGCCACCAGCGGTGGGAGAAATTCACCCCTCCACTTT. Protein product: CATSGGRNSPLHF. The genes are TRBV15 and TRBJ1-6; D gene uncertain. The germline V gene has CDR1 LNHNV and CDR2 YYDKDF (reference sequence). Trimming stripped 5 bases from V and 7 bases from J, with 9 bases between. The CDR3 sequence is 13 residues long.